This is a list of T cell receptor beta chains from one sample in a study of PD-1 blockade in classical Hodgkin lymphoma. Here immunoSEQ multiplex PCR was the method, and the copy in TCRdb shows in-frame clones only, minus some. Of nearly 35,000 clones listed, 75% to 90% are singletons. Sequencing was carried out using CD4+ T cells from blood. These receptors originate from a human donor with classical Hodgkin lymphoma. Both conserved end residues are part of each CDR3. The order of the fields is J gene, V gene, D gene, clone size, CDR3 protein, CDR3 DNA. The D gene is left open where the match is weak. Expanded clones are given a class, and other clones once, few, many or no size at all.

TRBJ2-7 TRBV30 NA NA CAWSVGNRYEQYF TGTGCCTGGAGTGTAGGGAATAGGTACGAGCAGTACTTC
TRBJ1-2 TRBV5-1 NA NA CASTAGGDYGYTF TGCGCCAGCACCGCGGGGGGCGACTATGGCTACACCTTC
TRBJ2-3 TRBV11-2 NA NA CASSQGGDTQYF TGTGCCAGCAGCCAGGGAGGAGATACGCAGTATTTT
TRBJ2-1 TRBV2 TRBD2 NA CASSGSGRFYNEQFF TGTGCCAGCAGTGGGAGCGGGAGGTTTTACAATGAGCAGTTCTTC
TRBJ2-1 TRBV5-4 TRBD1 NA CASSFWTGGNYNEQFF TGTGCCAGCAGCTTTTGGACAGGGGGCAACTACAATGAGCAGTTCTTC
TRBJ1-2 TRBV29-1 NA few CSVEGRGRGYTF TGCAGCGTTGAGGGCAGGGGTCGTGGCTACACCTTC
TRBJ2-5 TRBV2 NA NA CASSLGSGETQYF TGTGCCAGCAGCCTAGGGAGTGGAGAGACCCAGTACTTC
TRBJ2-2 TRBV6-5 NA few CASRKEGNTGELFF TGTGCCAGCAGAAAGGAGGGAAACACCGGGGAGCTGTTTTTT
TRBJ2-3 TRBV29-1 NA NA CSVEDPRNPTQYF TGCAGCGTTGAAGATCCGAGGAATCCTACGCAGTATTTT
TRBJ2-3 TRBV28 NA NA CASSLPGDFSTDTQYF TGTGCCAGCAGTTTACCCGGGGATTTTAGCACAGATACGCAGTATTTT
TRBJ2-5 TRBV6-5 NA NA CASRGDVLQETQYF TGTGCCAGCAGGGGGGACGTTCTCCAAGAGACCCAGTACTTC
TRBJ1-2 TRBV4-2 TRBD1 NA CASSLPTGKGYTF TGTGCCAGCAGCTTGCCGACAGGGAAGGGCTACACCTTC
TRBJ2-1 TRBV11-2 TRBD1 NA CASSPRQGHTAYNEQFF TGTGCCAGCAGCCCCCGACAGGGACACACCGCATACAATGAGCAGTTCTTC
TRBJ1-5 TRBV27 NA NA CASRPTWGNQPQHF TGTGCCAGCAGACCGACTTGGGGTAATCAGCCCCAGCATTTT
TRBJ1-3 TRBV4-1 NA few CASSQAGRGGNTIYF TGCGCCAGCAGCCAAGCGGGGCGGGGTGGAAACACCATATATTTT
TRBJ1-2 TRBV13 TRBD1 NA CASSSRDRVVYGYTF TGTGCCAGCAGCTCCCGGGACAGGGTCGTCTATGGCTACACCTTC
TRBJ2-1 TRBV6-6 NA NA CASMLDAGEQFF TGTGCCAGCATGTTGGACGCCGGGGAGCAGTTCTTC
TRBJ2-7 TRBV10-3 NA NA CAISVTAEQYF TGTGCCATCAGTGTAACAGCCGAGCAGTACTTC
TRBJ1-4 TRBV5-1 NA NA CASGRVPEGEKLFF TGCGCCAGCGGCCGGGTTCCGGAAGGAGAAAAACTGTTTTTT
TRBJ1-2 TRBV6-5 TRBD1 NA CASSPMAGTVYGYTF TGTGCCAGCAGTCCCATGGCCGGGACAGTCTATGGCTACACCTTC
TRBJ2-3 TRBV2 NA NA CASSDGSTDTQYF TGTGCCAGCAGTGACGGGAGCACAGATACGCAGTATTTT
TRBJ1-1 TRBV18 TRBD1 NA CASSPPGQGVEAFF TGTGCCAGCTCACCACCGGGACAGGGGGTTGAAGCTTTCTTT
TRBJ1-1 TRBV5-1 NA NA CASSFSGNTEAFF TGCGCCAGCAGCTTCTCGGGGAACACTGAAGCTTTCTTT
TRBJ2-2 TRBV7-8 TRBD2 once CASSGTRETMVSGELFF TGTGCCAGCAGCGGGACTAGAGAGACAATGGTGTCCGGGGAGCTGTTTTTT
TRBJ1-1 TRBV5-4 NA NA CASSLGGRDTEAFF TGTGCCAGCAGCTTGGGGGGACGGGACACTGAAGCTTTCTTT
TRBJ2-6 TRBV6-1 TRBD1 NA CASSATGTGANVLTF TGTGCCAGCAGTGCGACAGGGACTGGGGCCAACGTCCTGACTTTC
TRBJ1-2 TRBV5-4 NA NA CASSRSGTDLSGTF TGTGCCAGCAGCCGGTCCGGGACGGATCTTAGCGGGACCTTC
TRBJ1-3 TRBV19 NA NA CASSRVGISSGNTIYF TGTGCCAGTAGTAGGGTCGGGATTTCATCTGGAAACACCATATATTTT
TRBJ2-3 TRBV29-1 NA NA CSVRRDTADTQYF TGCAGCGTTCGACGGGACACCGCAGATACGCAGTATTTT
TRBJ1-4 TRBV7-2 TRBD1 NA CASSFDRGNEKLFF TGTGCCAGCAGCTTTGACAGGGGGAATGAAAAACTGTTTTTT
TRBJ2-3 TRBV10-3 TRBD2 NA CAISESSSGGRDTQYF TGTGCCATCAGTGAGTCGTCTAGCGGGGGTAGAGATACGCAGTATTTT
TRBJ2-5 TRBV7-3 TRBD2 few CASSPIPRTSPETQYF TGTGCCAGCAGCCCAATACCCCGGACTAGCCCAGAGACCCAGTACTTC
TRBJ2-7 TRBV4-1 TRBD2 NA CASSPGLAGAEQYF TGCGCCAGCAGCCCCGGACTAGCGGGGGCCGAGCAGTACTTC
TRBJ2-7 TRBV5-1 NA NA CASSRLASYEQYF TGCGCCAGCAGTAGGCTAGCTTCCTACGAGCAGTACTTC
TRBJ2-7 TRBV29-1 TRBD1 NA CSVGQDYEQYF TGCAGCGTCGGACAGGACTACGAGCAGTACTTC
TRBJ1-4 TRBV5-4 TRBD1 NA CASSARTGKGNEKLFF TGTGCCAGCAGCGCGCGGACAGGGAAAGGAAATGAAAAACTGTTTTTT
TRBJ1-2 TRBV19 TRBD1 NA CASSPSGGRGYTF TGTGCCAGTAGTCCTTCAGGGGGCAGGGGCTACACCTTC
TRBJ2-3 TRBV2 NA NA CASSEGVLVDTQYF TGTGCCAGCAGTGAAGGTGTCTTGGTGGATACGCAGTATTTT
TRBJ2-2 TRBV5-8 TRBD1 NA CASSLDRANTGELFF TGTGCCAGCAGCCTCGACAGGGCGAACACCGGGGAGCTGTTTTTT
TRBJ1-4 TRBV5-4 TRBD1 NA CASSLKGAGTNEKLFF TGTGCCAGCAGCTTGAAGGGGGCAGGAACTAATGAAAAACTGTTTTTT